One TCR beta chain is described in this entry. Its matching antigen is unknown. The sample comes from a study of T cell responses to AZD1222 COVID-19 vaccine. Study details: Both about-4-week and about-12-week second-dose recipients were combined.

Study-wide points: Samples come after the peak T cell response, not at day 14.

Here immunoSEQ multiplex PCR was the method, and the copy in TCRdb shows in-frame clones only, minus some. The table lists approximately 94,000 clones, around nine tenths of them singletons. The starting material was peripheral blood, obtained on day 0 of AZD1222 vaccination. The clonotype comes from an adult in good health.

CDR3 amino acids: CASSYRGQGYYEQYF. CDR3 bases: TGTGCCAGCAGTTATAGGGGTCAGGGGTACTACGAGCAGTACTTC. The chain combines TRBV6-5 with TRBJ2-7; TRBD1 is a possible D gene (6 bases). CDR1 and CDR2 from the germline V gene are MNHEY and SVGAGI. The CDR3 consists of 15 residues. V lost 3 bases, J lost 3 bases, and 15 bases lay in between.